The 30 T cell receptor beta chains below all came from one sample that was sequenced in a study of T cell repertoires and HLA-DP antigens. These receptors have no known antigen. Generated by immunoSEQ multiplex PCR, the TCRdb table keeps only in-frame clones and is missing some. This table has over 60,000 clones, roughly 78% appearing once. Sequenced sample: CD4+ T cells from PBMCs. The receptors shown here come from a man in his 60s in good health and CMV-seronegative.

This CDR3 reads CASSLLASDTAYEQYF. The CDR3 nucleotides read TGTGCCAGCAGCTTGCTGGCCTCCGATACTGCCTACGAGCAGTACTTC. The chain employs TRBV5-5 and TRBJ2-7; D is unclear. Germline V lookup: CDR1 SGHKS, CDR2 YYEKEE (reference sequence). The CDR3 has 16 residues. The V gene lost 1 base and the J gene lost 2 bases, with 16 bases spanning the gap.

CDR3 DNA sequence: TGTGCCAGCAGTTCCCGTGTGAAGGGGGGTTCCTACAATGAGCAGTTCTTC. Translation: CASSSRVKGGSYNEQFF. The chain couples TRBV28 to TRBJ2-1; either TRBD1 or TRBD2 may fit D (6 bases each). CDR1 is MDHEN, CDR2 SYDVKM, per germline. Trimming left V 4 bases short and J 1 base short, with 17 bases between. The CDR3 runs to 17 residues.

This clone was counted once. The V gene is TRBV7-9, the J gene TRBJ2-2, with 7 nucleotides matching TRBD2. Germline CDR1 SEHNR, CDR2 FQNEAQ (reference sequence). V lost 5 bases, J lost 4 bases, and 10 bases stayed unmatched. The CDR3 sequence is 16 residues long. The CDR3 DNA is TGTGCCAGCAGCGCCTCAACTAGCGTTGGCACCGGGGAGCTGTTTTTT. Encoded protein: CASSASTSVGTGELFF.

The chain uses TRBV7-2 and TRBJ1-2; perhaps TRBD1 as D (5 bases). The CDR3 consists of 17 residues. Trimming removed 3 bases at V and 2 bases at J, with 19 bases between. Germline CDR1 is SGHTA and CDR2 is FQGNSA. This CDR3 reads CASSFTSGPTFNYGYTF. The CDR3 DNA is TGTGCCAGCAGCTTTACCTCGGGGCCTACGTTCAACTATGGCTACACCTTC.

This rearrangement joins TRBV28 to TRBJ1-6, with D possibly matching TRBD1 (6 bases). The V gene's germline CDR1 is MDHEN and CDR2 SYDVKM. This CDR3 has 16 amino acids. The V end lost 7 bases, the J end lost 0 bases, and 13 bases lay between the germline ends. The CDR3 here is CASTWGGSSYNSPLHF. The CDR3 DNA is TGTGCCAGCACTTGGGGGGGCAGCTCCTATAATTCACCCCTCCACTTT.

This clone appeared a single time. The J gene is TRBJ1-3, the V gene TRBV19; D might be TRBD1 (6 bases). The germline V and J ends were trimmed by 5 bases and 4 bases, with 15 bases remaining between them. The CDR3 extends over 15 amino acids. Germline-derived CDR1 and CDR2 are LNHDA and SQIVND (reference sequence). The CDR3 sequence: CASSPSDSPGNTIYF. The CDR3 DNA reads TGTGCCAGTAGTCCCTCGGACAGTCCCGGAAACACCATATATTTT.

CDR3 in amino acids: CASSPGDGYTF. In nucleotides, the CDR3 is TGTGCCAGCTCACCCGGAGATGGCTACACCTTC. The chain is built from TRBV18 and TRBJ1-2; no clear D gene. The length of the CDR3 is 11 residues. The V and J ends lost 3 bases and 6 bases respectively, with 5 bases between them. CDR1 is KGHSH, CDR2 LQKENI, per germline.

The chain combines TRBV11-2 with TRBJ2-1, with 9 bases that match TRBD2. Germline CDR1 and CDR2: SGHAT and FQNNGV. J lost 1 base, V lost 4 bases, and 8 bases had no gene match. This CDR3 region has 17 residues. CDR3 DNA: TGTGCCAGCAGCTCGGCCGGGACTAGCCATTCCTACAATGAGCAGTTCTTC. Protein: CASSSAGTSHSYNEQFF.

The chain employs TRBV6-1 and TRBJ1-1; D is possibly TRBD1 (6 bases). Between the trimmed V and J ends, which lost 5 bases and 13 bases, there was a span of 14 bases. Germline V gene sequence: CDR1 MNHNS, CDR2 SASEGT. The CDR3 has 11 residues. The CDR3 here is CASSIGGFSFF. DNA for the CDR3: TGTGCCAGCAGTATAGGGGGGTTTAGTTTCTTT.

J is TRBJ1-5 and V is TRBV30; weak D call: TRBD1 (6 bases). Trimming left V 0 bases short and J 2 bases short, with 14 bases between. CDR3 length equals 16 residues. CDR1 is GTSNPN, CDR2 SVGIG, per germline (reference sequence). Here the CDR3 DNA reads TGTGCCTGGAGTGTACGTGGGGGCACGGGCAATCAGCCCCAGCATTTT. This sequence encodes CAWSVRGGTGNQPQHF.

This clone was picked up one time. The gene calls are TRBV28 and TRBJ1-6; a possible D gene is TRBD1 (5 bases). The V gene's germline CDR1 is MDHEN and CDR2 SYDVKM. The CDR3 loop spans 15 amino acids. V shed 4 bases and J shed 7 bases, with 14 bases lying between them. This CDR3 reads CASSSTWDGNSPLHF. In nucleotides, the CDR3 is TGTGCCAGCAGTTCCACCTGGGACGGAAATTCACCCCTCCACTTT.

This chain joins TRBV19 and TRBJ2-2; 8 bases map to TRBD1. In germline, CDR1 is LNHDA, CDR2 SQIVND (reference sequence). V was clipped by 4 bases and J by 6 bases; unmatched bases: 4. The CDR3 runs to 14 residues. CDR3 sequence: CASSRGQAPGELFF. CDR3 coding DNA: TGTGCCAGTAGTAGGGGACAGGCTCCCGGGGAGCTGTTTTTT.

This chain joins TRBV28 and TRBJ2-5; no reliable D call. Trimming pared 4 bases from V and 0 bases from J, leaving 15 bases between. CDR1 is MDHEN and CDR2 is SYDVKM in the germline V gene. This CDR3 comprises 16 residues. The CDR3 region has the DNA TGTGCCAGCAGTTCCCCGTCGATAGCCAACCAAGAGACCCAGTACTTC. Translation: CASSSPSIANQETQYF. The full variable domain, rest sourced from reference TRBV28 and TRBJ2-5, is DVKVTQSSRYLVKRTGEKVFLECVQDMDHENMFWYRQDPGLGLRLIYFSYDVKMKEKGDIPEGYSVSREKKERFSLILESASTNQTSMYLCASSSPSIANQETQYFGPGTRLLVL.

The V and J genes are TRBV7-3 and TRBJ2-2, with 13 positions matching TRBD2. The germline V gene has CDR1 SGHTA and CDR2 FQGTGA. There are 16 residues in the CDR3. V lost 2 bases to trimming and J lost 3 bases; unmatched junction nucleotides: 0. In nucleotides, the CDR3 is TGTGCCAGCAGCTTAGGACTAGCGGGAGACACCGGGGAGCTGTTTTTT. It specifies CASSLGLAGDTGELFF.

J is TRBJ2-6 and V is TRBV7-6; D gene uncertain. V lost 5 bases and J lost 0, with 8 bases in between. This CDR3 is 15 amino acids long. Germline V gives CDR1 SGHVS, CDR2 FNYEAQ. CDR3 protein: CASSPQTSGANVLTF. Here the CDR3 DNA reads TGTGCCAGCAGCCCCCAAACCTCTGGGGCCAACGTCCTGACTTTC.

In its sample, this clone ranks as medium-sized. The chain is built from TRBV5-1 and TRBJ1-4; the D gene is possibly TRBD1 (5 bases). Trimming removed 1 base from V and 5 bases from J, with 9 bases in between. CDR1 is SGHRS, CDR2 YFSETQ, per germline. CDR3 length: 14 amino acids. The CDR3 reads CASSLNGGNEKLFF. Here the CDR3 DNA reads TGCGCCAGCAGCTTGAACGGGGGAAATGAAAAACTGTTTTTT.

The J gene is TRBJ2-2, the V gene TRBV10-1; a possible D gene is TRBD1 (6 bases). The CDR3 loop spans 14 amino acids. Trimming shortened V by 5 bases and J by 1 base, and 8 bases separated the two germline ends. The germline V gene encodes CDR1 WNHNN and CDR2 SYGVQD (reference sequence). The CDR3: CASSPRGNTGELFF. The DNA of the CDR3 is TGCGCCAGCAGTCCCAGGGGGAACACCGGGGAGCTGTTTTTT.

This rearrangement joins TRBV2 to TRBJ1-1, with 7 positions matching TRBD1. Germline V CDR1 and CDR2: SNHLY, FYNNEI. The CDR3 is 15 amino acids. The V segment lost 4 bases and the J segment 10 bases; nucleotides outside the gene matches: 15. This chain's CDR3 is CASSALRDSRGGAFF. For the CDR3, the DNA is TGTGCCAGCAGTGCCCTAAGGGACAGCCGGGGAGGAGCTTTCTTT.

This chain links TRBV7-8 with TRBJ2-1, with TRBD2 matching over 10 bases. Unmatched junction bases numbered 5, after V lost 5 bases and J lost 7 bases. The CDR3 sequence is 14 residues long. Germline V gene data show CDR1 as SGHVS and CDR2 as FQNEAQ. The CDR3 is CASSVGLAENEQFF. The CDR3 region has the DNA TGTGCCAGCAGCGTCGGACTAGCGGAGAATGAGCAGTTCTTC.

The CDR3 spells CASSPLVSGANVLTF. CDR3 DNA sequence: TGTGCCAGCTCACCTTTAGTCTCTGGGGCCAACGTCCTGACTTTC. The chain employs TRBV18 and TRBJ2-6, with unresolved D. The ends were cut back, 3 bases at V and 0 bases at J, with 6 bases in the middle. The CDR3 runs to 15 residues. Germline-derived CDR1 and CDR2 are KGHSH and LQKENI.

The chain has TRBV5-6 and TRBJ1-5; D is possibly TRBD1 (6 bases). Per germline, CDR1 SGHDT and CDR2 YYEEEE. This CDR3 comprises 14 residues. V lost 0 bases, J lost 7 bases, and 11 bases lay in between. The CDR3 here is CASSLDRVSQPQHF. DNA of the CDR3: TGTGCCAGCAGCTTGGACAGGGTGTCCCAGCCCCAGCATTTT.

CDR3 in DNA: TGTGCCAGCAGCCACCGACCAGCCTCAACTAATGAAAAACTGTTTTTT. Encoded protein: CASSHRPASTNEKLFF. The rearrangement links TRBV14 to TRBJ1-4; D unresolved. The CDR3 is 16 residues long. The V end lost 3 bases, the J end lost 0 bases, and 11 bases lay between the germline ends. Germline V gene data show CDR1 as SGHDN and CDR2 as FVKESK.

The chain uses TRBV19 and TRBJ2-2; D not certain. The length of the CDR3 is 13 residues. V was shortened by 6 bases and J by 0 bases, with 5 bases between the two germline ends. Germline values: CDR1 LNHDA, CDR2 SQIVND (reference sequence). The CDR3 DNA sequence: TGTGCCAGTAGCAGAGCGAACACCGGGGAGCTGTTTTTT. Its protein product is CASSRANTGELFF. The full variable domain, rest sourced from reference TRBV19 and TRBJ2-2, is DGGITQSPKYLFRKEGQNVTLSCEQNLNHDAMYWYRQDPGQGLRLIYYSQIVNDFQKGDIAEGYSVSREKKESFPLTVTSAQKNPTAFYLCASSRANTGELFFGEGSRLTVL.

The chain joins TRBV30 to TRBJ1-6; a weak D match, TRBD1 (6 bases). CDR3 length equals 13 residues. Trimming left V 7 bases short and J 6 bases short, with 13 bases between. Germline V gene lookup returns CDR1 GTSNPN and CDR2 SVGIG (reference sequence). In DNA form, the CDR3 reads TGTGCCTCCAGCGGGGGCACTAATTCACCCCTCCACTTT. Its translation: CASSGGTNSPLHF.

This chain's CDR3 is CASSIGGNQPQHF. CDR3 sequence (DNA): TGTGCCAGTAGTATAGGAGGGAATCAGCCCCAGCATTTT. The V call is TRBV19, the J call TRBJ1-5; D is undetermined. Trimming removed 1 base from V and 4 bases from J, with 5 bases in between. Looked up from germline, CDR1 is LNHDA and CDR2 is SQIVND (reference sequence). The CDR3 is made up of 13 amino acids.

The CDR3 loop reads CASSSSRVSYNEQFF. For the CDR3, the DNA is TGTGCCAGCAGTTCATCTAGGGTTTCCTACAATGAGCAGTTCTTC. V and J are TRBV27 and TRBJ2-1, with D unresolved. Germline-derived CDR1 and CDR2 are MNHEY and SMNVEV (reference sequence). CDR3 length equals 15 residues. The V gene lost 4 bases and the J gene lost 1 base, with 11 bases spanning the gap.

J is TRBJ1-1 and V is TRBV5-1; D perhaps matches TRBD1 (5 bases). The CDR3 runs 12 residues. Trimming took 4 bases from V and 1 from J, leaving 5 bases between them. Looked up from germline, CDR1 is SGHRS and CDR2 is YFSETQ. The CDR3 DNA reads TGCGCCAGCAGCGACAGGAACACTGAAGCTTTCTTT. Protein product: CASSDRNTEAFF.

CDR3 sequence reads: CASSLGLGAPSEETQYF. The CDR3 coding sequence is TGTGCCAGCAGCTTGGGACTAGGGGCGCCGTCTGAAGAGACCCAGTACTTC. The V gene is TRBV7-6, the J gene TRBJ2-5; 8 bases map to TRBD2. The CDR3 is 17 amino acids. Germline CDR1 reads SGHVS; CDR2 reads FNYEAQ. The J segment lost 3 bases and the V segment lost 3 bases, leaving 12 bases of the junction unmatched.

This clone was picked up one time. The rearrangement links TRBV12-5 to TRBJ1-6; the match to TRBD1 covers 8 bases. CDR1 is LGHNT, CDR2 FRNRAP, per germline. The J segment lost 6 bases and the V segment lost 6 bases, leaving 4 bases of the junction unmatched. This CDR3 region has 14 residues. The CDR3 loop reads CASGRTGSNSPLHF. CDR3 DNA: TGTGCTAGTGGCCGGACAGGGTCTAATTCACCCCTCCACTTT.

This chain joins TRBV2 and TRBJ1-2; D is unclear. Germline V gives CDR1 SNHLY, CDR2 FYNNEI. The CDR3 spans 13 residues. Trimming removed 6 bases at V and 7 bases at J, with 15 bases between. The CDR3 sequence is CASRPGRTGGYTF. The CDR3 DNA sequence: TGTGCCAGCAGACCGGGGAGGACCGGTGGCTACACCTTC.